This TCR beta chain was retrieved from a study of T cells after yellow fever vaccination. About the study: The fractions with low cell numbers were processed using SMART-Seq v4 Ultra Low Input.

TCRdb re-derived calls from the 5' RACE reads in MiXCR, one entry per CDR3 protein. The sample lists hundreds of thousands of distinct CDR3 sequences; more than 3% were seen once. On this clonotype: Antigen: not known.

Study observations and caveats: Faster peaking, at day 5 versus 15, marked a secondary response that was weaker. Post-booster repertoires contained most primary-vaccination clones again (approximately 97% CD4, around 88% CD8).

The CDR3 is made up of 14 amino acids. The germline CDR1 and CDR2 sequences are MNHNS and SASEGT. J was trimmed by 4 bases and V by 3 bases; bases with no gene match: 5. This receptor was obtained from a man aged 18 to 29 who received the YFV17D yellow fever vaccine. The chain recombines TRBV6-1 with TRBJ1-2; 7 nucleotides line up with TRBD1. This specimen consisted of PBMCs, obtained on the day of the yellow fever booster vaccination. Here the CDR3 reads CASSEEGQSYGYTF. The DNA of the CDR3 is TGTGCCAGCAGTGAGGAGGGACAGTCCTATGGCTACACCTTC.